The next 30 T cell receptor beta chains were all read from a single sample in a study of T cell responses to AZD1222 COVID-19 vaccine. Clones were sequenced by immunoSEQ multiplex PCR, and TCRdb holds only the in-frame ones, with some missing. Of 150,000 to 200,000 clones listed, 80% to 90% are singletons. This specimen consisted of peripheral blood, obtained on day 0 of AZD1222 vaccination. Receptors were obtained from an adult in good health.

J is TRBJ2-6 and V is TRBV7-9, with D perhaps matching TRBD1 (5 bases). The CDR3 spans 16 residues. Germline values: CDR1 SEHNR, CDR2 FQNEAQ (reference sequence). V lost 5 bases to trimming and J lost 0 bases, with 11 bases between them. CDR3 protein: CASSLTGASGANVLTF. Here the CDR3 DNA reads TGTGCCAGCAGCCTAACAGGCGCCTCTGGGGCCAACGTCCTGACTTTC.

This chain connects TRBV5-6 to TRBJ1-1; 8 nucleotides match TRBD1. Germline values: CDR1 SGHDT, CDR2 YYEEEE. Trimming at V came to 4 bases and at J to 0 bases, leaving 8 bases not matched to a gene. The CDR3 is 16 residues long. The CDR3 DNA sequence: TGTGCCAGCAGCCCTAGGACAGGGAGAATGAACACTGAAGCTTTCTTT. Residues: CASSPRTGRMNTEAFF.

This clone was found once. The V and J genes are TRBV28 and TRBJ1-2, with D possibly TRBD1 on 6 matching bases. The CDR3 consists of 16 residues. The V gene's germline CDR1 is MDHEN and CDR2 SYDVKM. V was shortened by 6 bases and J by 7 bases, with 24 bases between the two germline ends. In DNA, the CDR3 is TGTGCCAGCAGCTTCAGCCCCTCAGGGGACTTGGGTGGCTACACCTTC. It yields the protein CASSFSPSGDLGGYTF.

The rearrangement joins TRBV12-5 to TRBJ1-1, with 9 bases identical to TRBD1. Germline V gives CDR1 LGHNT, CDR2 FRNRAP. This CDR3 is built from 15 residues. V lost 7 bases to trimming and J lost 5 bases; unmatched junction nucleotides: 11. The CDR3 nucleotides read TGTGCTAGTGCCGACAAACAGGGGGCTTTTACTGAAGCTTTCTTT. Residues: CASADKQGAFTEAFF.

The chain has TRBV27 and TRBJ2-7, with 11 bases matching TRBD2. Germline V gene data show CDR1 as MNHEY and CDR2 as SMNVEV (reference sequence). Unmatched junction bases numbered 8, after V lost 4 bases and J lost 3 bases. The CDR3 length is 16 residues. The DNA for the CDR3 is TGTGCCAGCAGTTCCGCATCGGGACTAGCGGTCTACGAGCAGTACTTC. Its translation is CASSSASGLAVYEQYF.

The chain carries TRBV28 and TRBJ1-6; no clear D gene. The CDR3 runs to 17 residues. Germline V gives CDR1 MDHEN, CDR2 SYDVKM. The V end lost 5 bases, the J end lost 0 bases, and 14 bases lay between the germline ends. CDR3 DNA sequence: TGTGCCAGCAGTACCCCGTCCGTTAGCTCCTATAATTCACCCCTCCACTTT. It encodes CASSTPSVSSYNSPLHF.

J is TRBJ2-7 and V is TRBV6-5; D remains ambiguous. This CDR3 has 12 residues. V was clipped by 6 bases and J by 3 bases, with 9 bases between them. The germline CDR1 and CDR2 sequences are MNHEY and SVGAGI. The DNA of the CDR3 is TGTGCCAGCAGCCCCTCAAACTACGAGCAGTACTTC. It specifies CASSPSNYEQYF.

The genes are TRBV15 and TRBJ1-2, with D possibly matching TRBD1 (6 bases). Trimming stripped 0 bases from V and 5 bases from J, with 16 bases between. The CDR3 totals 16 residues. In germline, CDR1 is LNHNV, CDR2 YYDKDF (reference sequence). CDR3 loop: CATSREPGAVGYGYTF. CDR3 nucleotides: TGTGCCACCAGCAGAGAGCCAGGGGCGGTTGGATATGGCTACACCTTC.

This sequence joins TRBV29-1 and TRBJ1-5, with no clear D. The V gene's germline CDR1 is SQVTM and CDR2 ANQGSEA. V gave up 4 bases and J gave up 5 bases, with 9 bases separating them. The CDR3 consists of 12 residues. In DNA, the CDR3 is TGCAGCGTTGGGACGGATGATCAGCCCCAGCATTTT. Translating it yields CSVGTDDQPQHF.

J is TRBJ1-2 and V is TRBV5-1, with 7 bases aligning to TRBD1. The CDR3 has 14 residues. V lost 4 bases to trimming and J lost 4 bases; unmatched junction nucleotides: 7. CDR1 is SGHRS, CDR2 YFSETQ, per germline. CDR3 loop: CASSATGQSYGYTF. CDR3 coding DNA: TGCGCCAGCAGCGCCACGGGACAGAGCTATGGCTACACCTTC.

This clone was detected once. The chain joins TRBV30 to TRBJ2-3; 8 bases map to TRBD1. Germline V gives CDR1 GTSNPN, CDR2 SVGIG (reference sequence). After removal of 3 bases from V and 9 bases from J, the junction contained 11 bases not matched to a gene. The CDR3 runs 14 residues. The CDR3 region is CAWSLGQGPATQYF. The DNA of the CDR3 is TGTGCCTGGAGCTTAGGACAGGGCCCGGCAACGCAGTATTTT.

This chain links TRBV2 with TRBJ1-5; 11 bases fit TRBD1. This CDR3 is 13 amino acids long. V lost 8 bases, J lost 6 bases, and 3 bases stayed unmatched. Germline V gene lookup returns CDR1 SNHLY and CDR2 FYNNEI. The CDR3, as DNA: TGTGCCAGCGGTGGACAGGGGGCTCAGCCCCAGCATTTT. Its translation is CASGGQGAQPQHF. Filled out from reference TRBV2 and TRBJ1-5, the complete variable domain reads EPEVTQTPSHQVTQMGQEVILRCVPISNHLYFYWYRQILGQKVEFLVSFYNNEISEKSEIFDDQFSVERPDGSNFTLKIRSTKLEDSAMYFCASGGQGAQPQHFGDGTRLSIL.

The rearrangement links TRBV5-1 to TRBJ1-2, with 8 nucleotides matching TRBD1. J was trimmed by 1 base and V by 5 bases; bases with no gene match: 10. Looked up from germline, CDR1 is SGHRS and CDR2 is YFSETQ. This CDR3 is 16 amino acids long. CDR3 residues: CASSPLTGQGNYGYTF. In nucleotides, the CDR3 is TGCGCCAGCAGTCCTCTAACCGGACAGGGTAACTATGGCTACACCTTC.

The chain combines TRBV7-9 with TRBJ2-1, with 12 bases matching TRBD2. The CDR3 loop spans 18 amino acids. The germline V gene encodes CDR1 SEHNR and CDR2 FQNEAQ (reference sequence). Trimming took 1 base from V and 0 from J; bases not matched to a gene: 4. CDR3 residues: CASSLVTSGGLSYNEQFF. CDR3 sequence (DNA): TGTGCCAGCAGCTTAGTCACTAGCGGGGGGCTCTCCTACAATGAGCAGTTCTTC.

The rearrangement links TRBV6-5 to TRBJ2-1; D is possibly TRBD1 (6 bases). In germline, CDR1 is MNHEY, CDR2 SVGAGI. The CDR3 loop spans 15 amino acids. The V end was cut by 2 bases, the J end by 0 bases, with 8 bases between. The CDR3: CASSYGTPSYNEQFF. The CDR3 DNA reads TGTGCCAGCAGTTACGGGACACCCTCCTACAATGAGCAGTTCTTC.

This chain's CDR3 is CASSLVANEQFF. Written as DNA, the CDR3 is TGTGCCAGCAGCTTAGTAGCGAATGAGCAGTTCTTC. The genes are TRBV7-9 and TRBJ2-1, with a possible D match to TRBD2 (5 bases). CDR3 length: 12 residues. V dropped 1 base and J dropped 7 bases, with 5 bases sitting between them. Germline V gene data show CDR1 as SEHNR and CDR2 as FQNEAQ (reference sequence).

The chain carries TRBV6-1 and TRBJ2-3; perhaps TRBD2 as D (5 bases). The V end was cut by 3 bases, the J end by 0 bases, with 13 bases between. Germline CDR1 and CDR2: MNHNS and SASEGT. CDR3 length equals 16 residues. CDR3 protein: CASSERVASSTDTQYF. The DNA of the CDR3 is TGTGCCAGCAGTGAGAGGGTGGCCTCTAGCACAGATACGCAGTATTTT.

This clone was counted a single time. The chain's CDR3 is CASSPGGPSTDTQYF. CDR3 nucleotide sequence: TGTGCCAGCAGCCCAGGGGGCCCTAGCACAGATACGCAGTATTTT. The chain joins TRBV28 to TRBJ2-3; 8 bases agree with TRBD1. V dropped 6 bases and J dropped 0; count of bases not matched to a gene: 5. The CDR3 contains 15 residues. CDR1 MDHEN and CDR2 SYDVKM come from the germline V gene.

This chain uses TRBV10-2 with TRBJ1-4, with 10 bases identical to TRBD1. Losses at the gene ends were 7 bases for V and 7 bases for J; bases not matched to a gene: 6. The CDR3 consists of 14 residues. Germline V lookup: CDR1 WSHSY, CDR2 SAAADI. The CDR3 protein is CASNPGQGPEKLFF. CDR3 sequence (DNA): TGCGCCAGCAACCCGGGACAGGGGCCTGAAAAACTGTTTTTT.

The rearrangement uses TRBV4-2 and TRBJ2-7; no reliable D call. Trimming removed 0 bases at V and 3 bases at J, with 9 bases between. The CDR3 length is 14 residues. Germline V gives CDR1 LGHNA, CDR2 YNFKEQ. In DNA, the CDR3 is TGTGCCAGCAGCCAAGATATCCAAAACTACGAGCAGTACTTC. Translation: CASSQDIQNYEQYF.

This clone has just a few counts. The chain joins TRBV9 to TRBJ1-3, with 8 bases fitting TRBD1. The CDR3 runs to 15 residues. The germline V gene encodes CDR1 SGDLS and CDR2 YYNGEE. Germline trimming cut 4 bases from V and 4 bases from J; bases unmatched to any gene: 7. CDR3 loop: CASSSTGGSGNTIYF. The CDR3 DNA is TGTGCCAGCAGCTCCACAGGGGGTTCCGGAAACACCATATATTTT.

The chain is built from TRBV24-1 and TRBJ1-5, with D possibly TRBD1 on 5 matching bases. Per germline, CDR1 KGHDR and CDR2 SFDVKD. CDR3 size: 17 residues. V was clipped by 5 bases and J by 2 bases, with 18 bases between them. Here the CDR3 DNA reads TGTGCCACCAGTGTTGGCCAGGGAGACGGCGGCAATCAGCCCCAGCATTTT. Encoded protein: CATSVGQGDGGNQPQHF.

This rearrangement joins TRBV10-3 to TRBJ2-3; TRBD2 matches at 8 bases. Germline values: CDR1 ENHRY, CDR2 SYGVKD. This CDR3 region has 14 residues. V lost 6 bases to trimming and J lost 2 bases; unmatched junction nucleotides: 4. The CDR3 region has the DNA TGTGCCATCAGGATAGCGGGGAACACAGATACGCAGTATTTT. Translating gives CAIRIAGNTDTQYF.

This CDR3 is CASSYVLAETYEQYF. The CDR3 nucleotides are TGTGCCAGCAGTTACGTACTAGCGGAGACCTACGAGCAGTACTTC. V usage is TRBV6-2 or TRBV6-3 and J usage is TRBJ2-7; 8 positions match TRBD2. CDR1 MNHEY and CDR2 SVGEGT come from the germline V gene. V was pared by 2 bases and J by 2 bases, with 5 bases of the junction left unmatched. The length of the CDR3 is 15 residues.

CDR3 sequence (DNA): TGTGCCAGCAGCAAAGGGACAGGGGATCAGCCCCAGCATTTT. This gives the protein CASSKGTGDQPQHF. The chain recombines TRBV7-8 with TRBJ1-5, with 10 bases fitting TRBD1. Germline lookup yields CDR1 SGHVS and CDR2 FQNEAQ. The J segment lost 5 bases and the V segment lost 5 bases, leaving 3 bases of the junction unmatched. This CDR3 is 14 amino acids long.

The rearrangement uses TRBV5-5 and TRBJ2-7, with 9 bases lining up with TRBD2. The junction had 9 bases not matched to a gene; V was cut back by 5 bases and J by 3 bases. This CDR3 is 15 amino acids long. The germline V gene encodes CDR1 SGHKS and CDR2 YYEKEE (reference sequence). CDR3 amino acids: CASSFLAGSIYEQYF. The CDR3 DNA reads as TGTGCCAGCAGTTTTCTAGCGGGATCTATCTACGAGCAGTACTTC.

This chain joins TRBV19 and TRBJ1-5; D perhaps matches TRBD1 (5 bases). The CDR3 consists of 13 residues. Germline CDR1 reads LNHDA; CDR2 reads SQIVND (reference sequence). Trimming removed 3 bases at V and 8 bases at J, with 11 bases between. In DNA form, the CDR3 reads TGTGCCAGTAGTATCCAGGGTAAGGAGCCCCAGCATTTT. Amino acids: CASSIQGKEPQHF.

V usage is TRBV15 and J usage is TRBJ1-5; unclear D gene. From germline, CDR1 is LNHNV and CDR2 YYDKDF (reference sequence). Trimming stripped 5 bases from V and 11 bases from J, with 10 bases between. CDR3 length: 11 amino acids. In DNA, the CDR3 is TGTGCCACCAGCGGTGGTGGGGCCCAGCATTTT. It specifies CATSGGGAQHF.

V is TRBV5-6 and J is TRBJ2-3; D uncertain. The CDR3 length is 12 residues. Trimming cost V 2 bases and J 5 bases, with 6 bases left between them. The V gene's germline CDR1 is SGHDT and CDR2 YYEEEE. The chain's CDR3 is CASSLAGDTQYF. For the CDR3, the DNA is TGTGCCAGCAGCTTAGCCGGAGATACGCAGTATTTT.

This clone was seen a handful of times. The gene calls are TRBV10-3 and TRBJ1-6, with D perhaps matching TRBD1 (5 bases). The CDR3 has 17 residues. Trimming left V 4 bases short and J 10 bases short, with 23 bases between. Per germline, CDR1 ENHRY and CDR2 SYGVKD. The CDR3 nucleotides read TGTGCCATCAGTGCCACGGGGGGTACAGTGGGAAGATCACCCCTCCACTTT. This translates into CAISATGGTVGRSPLHF.